This TCR beta chain was sequenced for a study of T cells after posttransplantation cyclophosphamide. V lost 4 bases and J lost 3, with 10 bases in between. The CDR3 loop spans 13 amino acids. Germline V gene sequence: CDR1 SGDLS, CDR2 YYNGEE. The method was immunoSEQ multiplex PCR; TCRdb's version includes in-frame clones alone and lacks a portion of them. The sample consists of tens of thousands of clones, around 73% of them appearing once. The rearrangement uses TRBV9 and TRBJ1-1; no reliable D call. The TCR comes from a woman aged 55-70 years in good health, CMV-negative, and a related stem cell transplant donor. Sequencing input: memory CD4+ T cells sorted from PBMCs. The CDR3 sequence: CASSRFGDTEAFF. CDR3 sequence (DNA): TGTGCCAGCAGCAGATTCGGGGACACTGAAGCTTTCTTT.